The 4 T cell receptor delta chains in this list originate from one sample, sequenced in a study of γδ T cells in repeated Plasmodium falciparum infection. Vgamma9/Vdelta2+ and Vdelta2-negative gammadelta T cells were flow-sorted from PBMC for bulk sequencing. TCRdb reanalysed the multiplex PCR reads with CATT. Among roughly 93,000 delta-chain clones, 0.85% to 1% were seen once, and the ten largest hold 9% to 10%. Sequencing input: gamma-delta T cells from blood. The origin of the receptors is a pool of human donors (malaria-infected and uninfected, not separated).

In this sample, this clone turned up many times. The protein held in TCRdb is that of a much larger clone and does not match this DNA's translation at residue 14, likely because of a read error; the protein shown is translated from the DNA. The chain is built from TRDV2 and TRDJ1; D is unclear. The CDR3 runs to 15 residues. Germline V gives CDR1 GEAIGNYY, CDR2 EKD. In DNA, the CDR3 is TGTGCCTGTGACACCGTTGGACAGTACACCGATAAACTCACCTTT. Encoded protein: CACDTVGQYTDKLTF.

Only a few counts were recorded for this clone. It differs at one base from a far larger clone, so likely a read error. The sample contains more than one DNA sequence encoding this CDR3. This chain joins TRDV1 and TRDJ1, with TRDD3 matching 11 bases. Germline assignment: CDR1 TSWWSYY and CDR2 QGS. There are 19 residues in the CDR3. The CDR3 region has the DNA TGTGCTCTGGGGGAACTCCGTCCTACATGGGGGATACGCACCGATAAACTCATCTTT. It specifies CALGELRPTWGIRTDKLIF.

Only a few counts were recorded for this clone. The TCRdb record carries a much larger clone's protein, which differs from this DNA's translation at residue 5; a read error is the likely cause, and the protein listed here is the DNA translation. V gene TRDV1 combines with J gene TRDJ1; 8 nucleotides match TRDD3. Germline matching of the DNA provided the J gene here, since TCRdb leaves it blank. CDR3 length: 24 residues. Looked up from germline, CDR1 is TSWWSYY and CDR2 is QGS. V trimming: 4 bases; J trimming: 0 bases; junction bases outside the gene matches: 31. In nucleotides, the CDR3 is TGTGCTCTTGGGGGACGTCCTGTAACGTGGGGATACCTATTAGGACAACTGTACACCGATAAACTCATCTTT. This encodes CALGGRPVTWGYLLGQLYTDKLIF.

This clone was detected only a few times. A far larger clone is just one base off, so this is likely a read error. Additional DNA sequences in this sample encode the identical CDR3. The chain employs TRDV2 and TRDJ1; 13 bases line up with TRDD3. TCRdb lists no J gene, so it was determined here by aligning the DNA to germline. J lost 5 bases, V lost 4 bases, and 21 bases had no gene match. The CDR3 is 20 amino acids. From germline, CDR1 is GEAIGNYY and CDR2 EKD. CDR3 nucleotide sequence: TGTGCCTGTGATACCGTTCCTACTGGGGGATACGCTAACGAACTGGATAAACTCATCTTT. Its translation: CACDTVPTGGYANELDKLIF.